A single T cell receptor beta chain is shown here with its context. This sample is drawn from a study of CD8 T cells in Susac syndrome. Reverse transcription of roughly 0.5 to 1 ug RNA was carried out with random hexamers. TCRdb reanalysed the immunoSEQ multiplex PCR reads using MiXCR and keeps one entry per CDR3 protein. Altogether over 200,000 distinct CDR3 sequences are present, approximately 95% being singletons, with the ten largest covering 0.082%. The source material was CD4+ T cells from PBMCs. The clonotype was recovered from a human donor with multiple sclerosis.

The chain's CDR3 is CASSPDVVRGVYEQYF. The CDR3, as DNA: TGTGCCAGCAGCCCAGACGTGGTCAGGGGGGTCTACGAGCAGTACTTC. The chain employs TRBV3-1 and TRBJ2-7, with a possible D match to TRBD1 (7 bases). Germline V CDR1 and CDR2: LGHDT, YNNKEL (reference sequence). This CDR3 spans 16 amino acids. V lost 4 bases and J 3 bases, leaving 19 bases between the germline ends.